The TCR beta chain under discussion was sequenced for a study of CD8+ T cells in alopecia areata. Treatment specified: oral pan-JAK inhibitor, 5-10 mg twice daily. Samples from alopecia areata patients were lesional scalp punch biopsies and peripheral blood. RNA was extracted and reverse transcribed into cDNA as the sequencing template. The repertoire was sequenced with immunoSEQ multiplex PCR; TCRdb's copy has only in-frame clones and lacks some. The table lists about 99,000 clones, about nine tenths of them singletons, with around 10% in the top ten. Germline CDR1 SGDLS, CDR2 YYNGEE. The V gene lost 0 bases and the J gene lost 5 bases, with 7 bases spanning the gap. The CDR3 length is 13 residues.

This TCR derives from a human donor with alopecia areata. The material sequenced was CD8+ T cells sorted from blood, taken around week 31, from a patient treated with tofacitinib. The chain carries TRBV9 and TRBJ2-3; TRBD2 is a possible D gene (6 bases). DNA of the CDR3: TGTGCCAGCAGCGTAGGACTAGAAGATACGCAGTATTTT. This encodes CASSVGLEDTQYF.